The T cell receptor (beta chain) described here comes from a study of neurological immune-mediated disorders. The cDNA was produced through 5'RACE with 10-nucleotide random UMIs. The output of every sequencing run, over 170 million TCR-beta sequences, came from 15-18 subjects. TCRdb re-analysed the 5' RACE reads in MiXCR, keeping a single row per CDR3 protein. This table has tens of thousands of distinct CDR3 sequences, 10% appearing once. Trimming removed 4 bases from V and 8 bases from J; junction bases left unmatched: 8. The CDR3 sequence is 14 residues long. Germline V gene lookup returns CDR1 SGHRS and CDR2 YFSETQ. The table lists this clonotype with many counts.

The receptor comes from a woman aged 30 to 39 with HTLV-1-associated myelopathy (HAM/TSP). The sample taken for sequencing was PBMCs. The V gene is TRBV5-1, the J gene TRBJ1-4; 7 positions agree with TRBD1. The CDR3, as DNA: TGCGCCAGCAGCAAGCCGGGACAGACCGAAAAACTGTTTTTT. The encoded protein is CASSKPGQTEKLFF.